The 26 T cell receptor beta chains listed next were all sequenced from one sample in a study of cytomegalovirus exposure and HLA in healthy donors (dated by TCRdb to 2015 to 2018). The library was made by the immunoSEQ multiplex PCR assay. For the multiplex PCR, a mixture combining 60 forward primers for TCR Vbeta segments and 13 reverse primers for TCR Jbeta segments was used. TCRdb holds this immuneACCESS table with in-frame rearrangements only. Some clones are missing; in checked studies, unresolved V genes explain under half, and the rest has no known cause. The sample table holds approximately 170,000 clones, of which roughly four fifths were seen once. The ten largest clones take up about 3% of the sample. The sequenced sample consisted of PBMCs. The receptors come from a woman aged 25-40 years in good health and CMV-seropositive.

The DNA for the CDR3 is TGTGCCAGCAGCTTGGCCCAAACCGGGACAGGGGACGGCTACACCTTC. Its protein is CASSLAQTGTGDGYTF. This chain joins TRBV5-4 and TRBJ1-2; 10 positions match TRBD1. Losses at the gene ends were 0 bases for V and 8 bases for J; bases not matched to a gene: 10. The CDR3 consists of 16 residues. CDR1 and CDR2 (germline): SGHNT, YYREEE (reference sequence).

The rearrangement links TRBV11-2 to TRBJ1-1; TRBD1 matches at 8 bases. CDR3 length equals 15 residues. Germline CDR1 SGHAT, CDR2 FQNNGV. The V and J ends lost 3 bases and 3 bases, in that order; junction bases with no gene match: 6. CDR3 sequence (DNA): TGTGCCAGCAGCTTCCGGACAGGGATGGACACTGAAGCTTTCTTT. Its protein product is CASSFRTGMDTEAFF.

The chain couples TRBV5-4 to TRBJ2-7; tentative D call: TRBD2 (6 bases). The CDR3 is 14 residues long. Deletions cut 0 bases from V and 1 base from J, with 8 bases between. Germline values: CDR1 SGHNT, CDR2 YYREEE (reference sequence). CDR3 DNA sequence: TGTGCCAGCAGCTTGGAACTAGCATCCTACGAGCAGTACTTC. Translation: CASSLELASYEQYF.

The chain recombines TRBV19 with TRBJ2-2, with D unresolved. Germline V lookup: CDR1 LNHDA, CDR2 SQIVND (reference sequence). This CDR3 spans 14 amino acids. The V end lost 3 bases, the J end lost 8 bases, and 13 bases lay between the germline ends. The chain's CDR3 is CASSIGPWAGELFF. Written as DNA, the CDR3 is TGTGCCAGTAGTATCGGCCCTTGGGCTGGGGAGCTGTTTTTT.

Concerning this clone itself: A read error may account for a junction end that differs from germline. The chain carries TRBV28 and TRBJ2-7, with D possibly being TRBD2 (6 bases). From germline, CDR1 is MDHEN and CDR2 SYDVKM. This CDR3 is built from 14 residues. CDR3 in amino acids: CASSLMLASFEQYF. The CDR3 DNA reads TGTGCCAGCAGCCTTATGCTAGCGTCCTTCGAGCAGTACTTC.

In this sample, this clone turned up once. The V and J genes are TRBV7-9 and TRBJ2-3; the D is unclear. V was trimmed by 3 bases and J by 6 bases, leaving 13 bases between them. The CDR3 length is 14 residues. CDR1 SEHNR and CDR2 FQNEAQ come from the germline V gene (reference sequence). The CDR3 nucleotides are TGTGCCAGCAGCTTGGCCCTGGTCCCCGATACGCAGTATTTT. Its protein is CASSLALVPDTQYF.

A few counts support this clone. The chain links TRBV6-5 to TRBJ2-7, with D possibly matching TRBD2 (5 bases). The V end lost 0 bases, the J end lost 2 bases, and 11 bases lay between the germline ends. This CDR3 region has 15 residues. Germline V gives CDR1 MNHEY, CDR2 SVGAGI. CDR3 coding DNA: TGTGCCAGCAGTTACTCGAGGAGCGGAGCCTACGAGCAGTACTTC. Protein sequence: CASSYSRSGAYEQYF.

The chain uses TRBV28 and TRBJ1-1; D possibly corresponds to TRBD1 (6 bases). Germline CDR1 MDHEN, CDR2 SYDVKM. Trimming cost V 2 bases and J 1 base, with 8 bases left between them. CDR3 size: 14 residues. CDR3 sequence (DNA): TGTGCCAGCAGTTTAACACAGGGGAACACTGAAGCTTTCTTT. Encoded protein: CASSLTQGNTEAFF.

The count of this clone is one. The chain joins TRBV5-1 to TRBJ2-1; 15 positions match TRBD2. Germline trimming cut 4 bases from V and 7 bases from J; bases unmatched to any gene: 15. The CDR3 sequence is 19 residues long. Germline loops: CDR1 SGHRS, CDR2 YFSETQ. The CDR3 sequence is CASSAGLAGGRKVKNEQFF. The DNA for the CDR3 is TGCGCCAGCAGCGCCGGACTAGCGGGAGGGCGGAAGGTGAAGAATGAGCAGTTCTTC.

This clone was seen more than once but under ten times. CDR3: CASTQGSYGYTF. CDR3 DNA: TGTGCCAGTACGCAGGGTTCATATGGCTACACCTTC. The chain is built from TRBV19 and TRBJ1-2; D might be TRBD1 (5 bases). Trimming cost V 7 bases and J 5 bases, with 11 bases left between them. Looked up from germline, CDR1 is LNHDA and CDR2 is SQIVND (reference sequence). The CDR3 has 12 residues.

This clone has just one count. J is TRBJ2-3 and V is TRBV6-1, with D tentatively TRBD2 (5 bases). Germline loops: CDR1 MNHNS, CDR2 SASEGT. This CDR3 spans 15 amino acids. Trimming removed 3 bases at V and 2 bases at J, with 12 bases between. This chain's CDR3 is CASSDGGLSTDTQYF. The CDR3 nucleotides read TGTGCCAGCAGTGATGGAGGACTTTCCACAGATACGCAGTATTTT.

The chain uses TRBV6-6 and TRBJ2-5; tentatively, D is TRBD2 (6 bases). This CDR3 region has 14 residues. Trimming took off 8 bases at V and 4 bases at J, with 17 bases between the two ends. CDR1 is MNHNY, CDR2 SVGAGI, per germline (reference sequence). The CDR3 spells CASGTSVGGETQYF. CDR3 DNA: TGTGCCAGCGGCACCTCGGTGGGGGGAGAGACCCAGTACTTC.

V is TRBV10-1 and J is TRBJ1-1; 11 bases are a match to TRBD1. This CDR3 spans 14 amino acids. Germline assignment: CDR1 WNHNN and CDR2 SYGVQD (reference sequence). V gave up 11 bases and J gave up 10 bases; unmatched junction bases: 15. The CDR3, as DNA: TGCGCCGGCCGACTTGGACAGGGGGCGGTAGTAGCTTTCTTT. This gives the protein CAGRLGQGAVVAFF.

J is TRBJ2-5 and V is TRBV7-2; 8 bases map to TRBD2. From germline, CDR1 is SGHTA and CDR2 FQGNSA. J was trimmed by 2 bases and V by 0 bases; bases with no gene match: 11. This CDR3 is 18 amino acids long. The CDR3 sequence: CASSLAGAGGRSQETQYF. CDR3 nucleotides: TGTGCCAGCAGCTTAGCGGGGGCGGGGGGCCGGTCACAAGAGACCCAGTACTTC.

This clone was seen a few times. The rearrangement joins TRBV5-1 to TRBJ1-4; the D gene is possibly TRBD1 (5 bases). The CDR3 length is 14 residues. CDR1 and CDR2 from the germline V gene are SGHRS and YFSETQ. V lost 0 bases to trimming and J lost 5 bases, with 8 bases between them. The CDR3 reads CASSLDRTNEKLFF. The DNA of the CDR3 is TGCGCCAGCAGCTTGGACAGGACGAATGAAAAACTGTTTTTT.

The V call is TRBV19, the J call TRBJ2-7, with 11 positions matching TRBD2. V shed 3 bases, J shed 7 bases, and the junction held 14 bases outside the gene matches. The germline V gene has CDR1 LNHDA and CDR2 SQIVND (reference sequence). The length of the CDR3 is 17 residues. CDR3 DNA sequence: TGTGCCAGTAGTATGGCGTCCCTTAGCGGGAGGGCTCGGGAGCAGTACTTC. It translates to CASSMASLSGRAREQYF.

V usage is TRBV19 and J usage is TRBJ1-2; the D gene is possibly TRBD1 (6 bases). CDR1 LNHDA and CDR2 SQIVND come from the germline V gene (reference sequence). The CDR3 contains 14 residues. V lost 6 bases to trimming and J lost 6 bases, with 17 bases between them. CDR3 in DNA: TGTGCCAGTAGGCCAGGGGTCCTCGAGAATGGCTACACCTTC. Translated, it gives CASRPGVLENGYTF.

J is TRBJ1-4 and V is TRBV28; 7 bases fit TRBD1. Germline V gene sequence: CDR1 MDHEN, CDR2 SYDVKM. The J segment lost 6 bases and the V segment lost 3 bases, leaving 10 bases of the junction unmatched. CDR3 length equals 16 residues. For the CDR3, the DNA is TGTGCCAGCAGTTTGGGGGGAAGGGGGCGGGATGAAAAACTGTTTTTT. Encoded protein: CASSLGGRGRDEKLFF.

V usage is TRBV5-1 and J usage is TRBJ2-1, with 7 positions matching TRBD2. V dropped 5 bases and J dropped 3; count of bases not matched to a gene: 14. The CDR3 runs to 17 residues. Germline V CDR1 and CDR2: SGHRS, YFSETQ. Here the CDR3 reads CASSTWRENPHYNEQFF. The CDR3 nucleotides read TGCGCCAGCAGTACTTGGCGGGAGAATCCCCACTACAATGAGCAGTTCTTC.

The chain links TRBV5-1 to TRBJ1-2, with D possibly matching TRBD1 (6 bases). Germline V gene lookup returns CDR1 SGHRS and CDR2 YFSETQ. V was clipped by 1 base and J by 1 base, with 11 bases between them. The CDR3 extends over 15 amino acids. The CDR3 loop reads CASSLPGADNYGYTF. The CDR3 region has the DNA TGCGCCAGCAGCTTGCCAGGGGCGGATAACTATGGCTACACCTTC. The variable domain in full, with the rest retrieved from reference TRBV5-1 and TRBJ1-2, is KAGVTQTPRYLIKTRGQQVTLSCSPISGHRSVSWYQQTPGQGLQFLFEYFSETQRNKGNFPGRFSGRQFSNSRSEMNVSTLELGDSALYLCASSLPGADNYGYTFGSGTRLTVV.

This sequence joins TRBV10-3 and TRBJ1-5; a possible D gene is TRBD1 (6 bases). Germline-derived CDR1 and CDR2 are ENHRY and SYGVKD. Between the trimmed V and J ends, which lost 5 bases and 3 bases, there was a span of 8 bases. This CDR3 is 13 amino acids long. CDR3 amino acids: CAISNRVNQPQHF. In DNA, the CDR3 is TGTGCCATCAGTAACAGGGTCAATCAGCCCCAGCATTTT.

V gene TRBV4-1 combines with J gene TRBJ1-3, with D perhaps TRBD1 (6 bases). Germline V gene lookup returns CDR1 MGHRA and CDR2 YSYEKL. Deletions cut 8 bases from V and 7 bases from J, with 15 bases between. CDR3 length: 13 amino acids. CDR3 coding DNA: TGCGCCAGCGGCGGTAGGGGGGGGAACACCATATATTTT. Its protein product is CASGGRGGNTIYF.

The gene calls are TRBV7-2 and TRBJ1-5; D is unresolved. The CDR3 is 15 residues long. The V end was cut by 5 bases, the J end by 2 bases, with 13 bases between. Germline assignment: CDR1 SGHTA and CDR2 FQGNSA. The CDR3 spells CASSKGGSGNQPQHF. DNA of the CDR3: TGTGCCAGCAGCAAAGGAGGGTCAGGCAATCAGCCCCAGCATTTT.

The CDR3 protein is CASRGALTGRSGNTIYF. CDR3 bases: TGCGCCAGCAGAGGGGCCCTGACAGGGCGCTCTGGAAACACCATATATTTT. The chain joins TRBV5-1 to TRBJ1-3, with 7 bases matching TRBD1. Germline V lookup: CDR1 SGHRS, CDR2 YFSETQ. The CDR3 runs 17 residues. J gave up 0 bases and V 5 bases, and 11 bases lay outside the gene matches.

This clone was seen a single time. The rearrangement joins TRBV5-8 to TRBJ1-2, with 9 bases lining up with TRBD1. The CDR3 spans 19 residues. Germline trimming cut 4 bases from V and 1 base from J; bases unmatched to any gene: 17. Germline CDR1 and CDR2: SGHTS and YDEGEE. The CDR3 region has the DNA TGTGCCAGCAGCCCCCGGCCGGGACAGGGACTATTTTTTAACTATGGCTACACCTTC. Translated: CASSPRPGQGLFFNYGYTF.

This sequence joins TRBV19 and TRBJ2-3, with 7 bases matching TRBD1. The CDR3 runs to 14 residues. V was pared by 8 bases and J by 3 bases, with 8 bases of the junction left unmatched. Germline V gives CDR1 LNHDA, CDR2 SQIVND (reference sequence). The CDR3 sequence: CASGTGVGTDTQYF. The CDR3 nucleotides read TGTGCCAGTGGTACAGGGGTAGGGACAGATACGCAGTATTTT.